This TCR beta chain is drawn from a study of T cell repertoires in cytomegalovirus infection. CDR1 SGHVS and CDR2 FQNEAQ come from the germline V gene. Germline trimming cut 3 bases from V and 4 bases from J; bases unmatched to any gene: 9. The CDR3 is 17 amino acids. TCRdb called the reads again in MiXCR, with one record for every CDR3 protein. The profile shows tens of thousands of distinct CDR3 sequences, 20% to 25% of them singletons. In this sample, this clonotype turned up a few times. The antigen is not known. The sequence was collected from a human donor in good health (CMV status not recorded). Some clones in this sample may be carry-over from other donors' samples. The sample was CD8+ T cells from cultured PBMCs, taken from culture after CMV antigen stimulation. The genes are TRBV7-8 and TRBJ1-6, with 7 bases aligning to TRBD1. This chain's CDR3 is CASSLTDREEYNSPLHF. The DNA for the CDR3 is TGTGCCAGCAGCTTGACCGACAGGGAGGAGTATAATTCACCCCTCCACTTT. Together with reference TRBV7-8 and TRBJ1-6, the CDR3 gives the full variable domain: GAGVSQSPRYKVAKRGQDVALRCDPISGHVSLFWYQQALGQGPEFLTYFQNEAQLDKSGLPSDRFFAERPEGSVSTLKIQRTQQEDSAVYLCASSLTDREEYNSPLHFGNGTRLTVT.